The source of this T cell receptor beta chain is a study of monozygotic twins with inflammatory bowel disease. Following a re-call of the 5' RACE reads, TCRdb has one entry per CDR3 protein and lacks DNA. Its table records about 160,000 distinct CDR3 sequences. Germline V CDR1 and CDR2: LNHDA, SQIVND (reference sequence). This CDR3 is 17 amino acids long. The sample was blood. This sequence originates from a human donor with ulcerative colitis or Crohn's disease, or a healthy co-twin of an affected twin (not recorded which). This chain links TRBV19 with TRBJ2-6; TCRdb outputs TRBD1, but without DNA this stays unchecked. CDR3 sequence: CASTLDATHSGANVLTF. The full variable domain, in which reference TRBV19 and TRBJ2-6 provide the parts outside the CDR3, is DGGITQSPKYLFRKEGQNVTLSCEQNLNHDAMYWYRQDPGQGLRLIYYSQIVNDFQKGDIAEGYSVSREKKESFPLTVTSAQKNPTAFYLCASTLDATHSGANVLTFGAGSRLTVL.